The present T cell receptor (beta chain) was sequenced within a study of CD8 T cells in ankylosing spondylitis. Study results and caveats: Within ankylosing spondylitis blood, a TCR beta motif made up of fewer than ten highly homologous variants appeared to be characteristic.

This clonotype was counted many times. As yet, its antigen is unknown. Construction of TCR beta libraries was performed using quantitative 5'-RACE with molecular barcodes. Using its own MiXCR run on the 5' RACE reads, TCRdb lists one record per CDR3 protein. Of around 540,000 distinct CDR3 sequences listed, roughly 12% are singletons. Sequenced: blood, either unsorted or a sorted T cell fraction (not recorded which). The sequence derives from a male donor with ankylosing spondylitis.

Written as DNA, the CDR3 is TGCGCCAGCAGCCCCCTAGGCGGGAGGCAAAATGAGCAGTTCTTC. Protein product: CASSPLGGRQNEQFF. This chain links TRBV5-1 with TRBJ2-1; 8 nucleotides align to TRBD2. The germline V gene has CDR1 SGHRS and CDR2 YFSETQ. CDR3 length: 15 amino acids. V was clipped by 4 bases and J by 7 bases; unmatched bases: 10.